What follows are 31 T cell receptor beta chains derived from one specimen sequenced in a study of early stage breast cancer tumors. The data were produced by immunoSEQ multiplex PCR, yet TCRdb's version contains in-frame clones alone and is incomplete. The sample includes 25,000 to 30,000 clones, around three quarters seen only once; the top ten take 33%. Sequencing input: blood. Receptors originate from a person aged 45 to 59 with breast cancer.

The genes are TRBV5-1 and TRBJ2-5, with a weak D call TRBD2 (6 bases). Per germline, CDR1 SGHRS and CDR2 YFSETQ. Trimming shortened V by 1 base and J by 5 bases, and 12 bases separated the two germline ends. CDR3 length equals 14 residues. The CDR3 region is CASSLRTGVETQYF. CDR3 DNA: TGCGCCAGCAGCTTGCGGACGGGAGTCGAGACCCAGTACTTC. Variable domain in full (rest from reference TRBV5-1 and TRBJ2-5): KAGVTQTPRYLIKTRGQQVTLSCSPISGHRSVSWYQQTPGQGLQFLFEYFSETQRNKGNFPGRFSGRQFSNSRSEMNVSTLELGDSALYLCASSLRTGVETQYFGPGTRLLVL.

The V gene is TRBV15, the J gene TRBJ2-7; no definite D call. CDR1 and CDR2 from the germline V gene are LNHNV and YYDKDF (reference sequence). V was clipped by 2 bases and J by 2 bases, with 16 bases between them. The CDR3 spans 16 residues. CDR3 in DNA: TGTGCCACCAGCAGACCCCGGATGGACCCTGCCTACGAGCAGTACTTC. Amino acid sequence: CATSRPRMDPAYEQYF.

The rearrangement uses TRBV28 and TRBJ2-1; 9 bases are a match to TRBD2. V gave up 6 bases and J gave up 0 bases; unmatched junction bases: 12. The germline V gene has CDR1 MDHEN and CDR2 SYDVKM. The CDR3 has 18 amino acids. This chain's CDR3 is CASSGLAGRASSYNEQFF. CDR3 sequence (DNA): TGTGCCAGCAGCGGGCTAGCGGGGCGTGCAAGCTCCTACAATGAGCAGTTCTTC.

J is TRBJ1-6 and V is TRBV7-8; D not resolved. CDR1 and CDR2 (germline): SGHVS, FQNEAQ. The CDR3 is 14 amino acids. The V end lost 5 bases, the J end lost 7 bases, and 12 bases lay between the germline ends. In DNA form, the CDR3 reads TGTGCCAGCAGCCCCGGGTCTCGAAATTCACCCCTCCACTTT. Translating it yields CASSPGSRNSPLHF.

This clone was observed once. The chain links TRBV18 to TRBJ1-5; tentative D call: TRBD1 (5 bases). Germline CDR1 and CDR2: KGHSH and LQKENI. The V end lost 2 bases, the J end lost 4 bases, and 6 bases lay between the germline ends. The CDR3 loop spans 13 amino acids. DNA for the CDR3: TGTGCCAGCTCACCAGGGGGGAATCAGCCCCAGCATTTT. This sequence encodes CASSPGGNQPQHF. The entire variable domain, with the rest obtained from reference TRBV18 and TRBJ1-5, is as follows: NAGVMQNPRHLVRRRGQEARLRCSPMKGHSHVYWYRQLPEEGLKFMVYLQKENIIDESGMPKERFSAEFPKEGPSILRIQQVVRGDSAAYFCASSPGGNQPQHFGDGTRLSIL.

The J gene is TRBJ2-7, the V gene TRBV5-6; 8 bases fit TRBD1. Looked up from germline, CDR1 is SGHDT and CDR2 is YYEEEE. The J segment lost 6 bases and the V segment lost 1 base, leaving 9 bases of the junction unmatched. The CDR3 runs to 15 residues. As DNA, the CDR3 is TGTGCCAGCAGCTTGTGGGGCTCAGGGGGCTCCGAGCAGTACTTC. Residues: CASSLWGSGGSEQYF. The full variable domain, rest sourced from reference TRBV5-6 and TRBJ2-7, is DAGVTQSPTHLIKTRGQQVTLRCSPKSGHDTVSWYQQALGQGPQFIFQYYEEEERQRGNFPDRFSGHQFPNYSSELNVNALLLGDSALYLCASSLWGSGGSEQYFGPGTRLTVT.

The V call is TRBV21-1, the J call TRBJ2-7; TRBD1, as called in the table, went unchecked against the DNA. TRBV21-1 is designated a pseudogene. The CDR3 has 14 residues. The CDR3 coding sequence is TGTGCCAGCAGCACACGGCTACAGGGGTACGAGCAGTACTTC. Residues: CASSTRLQGYEQYF.

The table lists this clone with a count of one. This chain uses TRBV13 with TRBJ2-1, with D maybe TRBD1 (5 bases). Trimming pared 1 base from V and 1 base from J, leaving 8 bases between. Germline V lookup: CDR1 PRHDT, CDR2 FYEKMQ (reference sequence). The CDR3 runs to 15 residues. This CDR3 is CASSLVAGSYNEQFF. The CDR3 nucleotides are TGTGCCAGCAGCTTAGTCGCAGGGTCCTACAATGAGCAGTTCTTC.

The V call is TRBV5-1, the J call TRBJ2-3; 11 nucleotides line up with TRBD2. The CDR3 has 16 amino acids. Germline CDR1 is SGHRS and CDR2 is YFSETQ. V dropped 3 bases and J dropped 6; count of bases not matched to a gene: 9. The CDR3 DNA follows: TGCGCCAGCAGCTCGACACTAGCGGGAGAGGCGGATACGCAGTATTTT. The encoded protein is CASSSTLAGEADTQYF.

A few counts support this clone. This chain joins TRBV30 and TRBJ1-5; D not certain. The germline V gene has CDR1 GTSNPN and CDR2 SVGIG (reference sequence). The CDR3 sequence is 13 residues long. With 5 bases removed from V and 6 bases from J, the gap between germline ends came to 14 bases. The CDR3 reads CAWGTNTRQPQHF. In DNA form, the CDR3 reads TGTGCCTGGGGTACAAACACACGTCAGCCCCAGCATTTT.

This CDR3 reads CASSAGTGGYQETQYF. The DNA of the CDR3 is TGTGCCAGCAGCGCAGGGACAGGGGGCTACCAAGAGACCCAGTACTTC. The V gene is TRBV9, the J gene TRBJ2-5; TRBD1 agrees at 12 bases. The CDR3 extends over 16 amino acids. The germline V gene has CDR1 SGDLS and CDR2 YYNGEE. V was clipped by 3 bases and J by 0 bases; unmatched bases: 3.

The chain links TRBV29-1 to TRBJ1-1; 7 nucleotides line up with TRBD1. Trimming removed 4 bases from V and 4 bases from J; junction bases left unmatched: 9. The CDR3 has 14 residues. Germline CDR1 is SQVTM and CDR2 is ANQGSEA. The CDR3 sequence: CSVVRQGLITEAFF. The CDR3 DNA reads as TGCAGCGTTGTAAGACAGGGTTTAATCACTGAAGCTTTCTTT.

The CDR3 is CASSSYVGEQFF. The CDR3 bases are TGTGCCAGCAGCTCCTACGTGGGTGAGCAGTTCTTC. The rearrangement joins TRBV7-3 to TRBJ2-1, with D hard to call. Germline loops: CDR1 SGHTA, CDR2 FQGTGA. The CDR3 sequence is 12 residues long. Trimming took off 4 bases at V and 9 bases at J, with 10 bases between the two ends.

V is TRBV7-9 and J is TRBJ1-4; D is uncertain. V shed 1 base and J shed 7 bases, with 13 bases lying between them. The germline CDR1 and CDR2 sequences are SEHNR and FQNEAQ (reference sequence). The CDR3 runs 15 residues. Here the CDR3 DNA reads TGTGCCAGCAGCTTAGGAGGCTTTGACGGTGAAAAACTGTTTTTT. This translates into CASSLGGFDGEKLFF. The entire variable domain, with the rest obtained from reference TRBV7-9 and TRBJ1-4, is as follows: DTGVSQNPRHKITKRGQNVTFRCDPISEHNRLYWYRQTLGQGPEFLTYFQNEAQLEKSRLLSDRFSAERPKGSFSTLEIQRTEQGDSAMYLCASSLGGFDGEKLFFGSGTQLSVL.

This rearrangement joins TRBV19 to TRBJ1-3; D is unclear. This CDR3 comprises 11 residues. The ends were cut back, 5 bases at V and 9 bases at J, with 8 bases in the middle. Germline V lookup: CDR1 LNHDA, CDR2 SQIVND (reference sequence). The CDR3 here is CASSLGSTIYF. CDR3 nucleotides: TGTGCCAGTAGTCTCGGGAGCACCATATATTTT.

The chain uses TRBV21-1 and TRBJ2-5; the D call TRBD2 from the table was never checked on the DNA. TRBV21-1 represents a pseudogene. The CDR3 has 17 amino acids. The CDR3: CASSKPRASGNQETQYF. Here the CDR3 DNA reads TGTGCCAGCAGCAAACCCCGTGCTAGCGGGAACCAAGAGACCCAGTACTTC.

The chain carries TRBV6-5 and TRBJ2-2; no firm D call. Germline CDR1 reads MNHEY; CDR2 reads SVGAGI. This CDR3 has 16 amino acids. V gave up 0 bases and J gave up 0 bases, with 8 bases separating them. This CDR3 reads CASSYSENANTGELFF. The CDR3, as DNA: TGTGCCAGCAGTTACTCAGAGAACGCGAACACCGGGGAGCTGTTTTTT.

The chain carries TRBV5-1 and TRBJ2-6; a weak D match, TRBD1 (5 bases). Per the germline V gene, CDR1 is SGHRS and CDR2 is YFSETQ. CDR3 size: 15 residues. V dropped 4 bases and J dropped 4 bases, with 12 bases sitting between them. CDR3 sequence (DNA): TGCGCCAGCAGCCCCCAGGGTGCGGGGGCCAACGTCCTGACTTTC. Encoded protein: CASSPQGAGANVLTF.

V is TRBV30 and J is TRBJ1-3; no definite D call. V lost 0 bases, J lost 0 bases, and 18 bases lay in between. The CDR3 consists of 18 residues. From germline, CDR1 is GTSNPN and CDR2 SVGIG (reference sequence). CDR3 residues: CAWSVEVEVWPSGNTIYF. Here the CDR3 DNA reads TGTGCCTGGAGTGTAGAGGTTGAGGTTTGGCCCTCTGGAAACACCATATATTTT.

V usage is TRBV5-1 and J usage is TRBJ2-2; D gene uncertain. The CDR3 is 15 residues long. Per the germline V gene, CDR1 is SGHRS and CDR2 is YFSETQ. The V end lost 3 bases, the J end lost 2 bases, and 11 bases lay between the germline ends. CDR3 DNA: TGCGCCAGCAGCTCCCTCACGGATAACACCGGGGAGCTGTTTTTT. Its translation is CASSSLTDNTGELFF.

This chain links TRBV19 with TRBJ1-2; D call uncertain. Germline V gene lookup returns CDR1 LNHDA and CDR2 SQIVND (reference sequence). V was trimmed by 3 bases and J by 5 bases, leaving 4 bases between them. This CDR3 has 11 residues. The CDR3 loop is CASSMGYGYTF. The CDR3 DNA reads as TGTGCCAGTAGTATGGGGTATGGCTACACCTTC.

The rearrangement joins TRBV2 to TRBJ2-6, with D unresolved. Deletions cut 6 bases from V and 0 bases from J, with 6 bases between. Germline CDR1 SNHLY, CDR2 FYNNEI. This CDR3 has 14 amino acids. The CDR3 DNA reads as TGTGCCAGCAGACAGAGCTCTGGGGCCAACGTCCTGACTTTC. Translated, it gives CASRQSSGANVLTF.

This clone was observed a handful of times. The chain recombines TRBV10-2 with TRBJ2-5, with D tentatively TRBD2 (5 bases). CDR3 length: 14 amino acids. CDR1 and CDR2 from the germline V gene are WSHSY and SAAADI. V lost 2 bases to trimming and J lost 9 bases, with 16 bases between them. In DNA, the CDR3 is TGCGCCAGCAGTGAGAGTGGAGGTTTGGCGTCCCAGTACTTC. Residues: CASSESGGLASQYF.

This clone showed up just once. The V gene is TRBV19, the J gene TRBJ1-1; 9 bases line up with TRBD1. Losses at the gene ends were 6 bases for V and 1 base for J; bases not matched to a gene: 6. Germline CDR1 LNHDA, CDR2 SQIVND (reference sequence). This CDR3 region has 15 residues. The CDR3 nucleotides read TGTGCCAGTAGGACGACAGGGGGGCGGAACACTGAAGCTTTCTTT. It translates to CASRTTGGRNTEAFF. The full variable domain, in which reference TRBV19 and TRBJ1-1 provide the parts outside the CDR3, is DGGITQSPKYLFRKEGQNVTLSCEQNLNHDAMYWYRQDPGQGLRLIYYSQIVNDFQKGDIAEGYSVSREKKESFPLTVTSAQKNPTAFYLCASRTTGGRNTEAFFGQGTRLTVV.

The gene calls are TRBV5-1 and TRBJ2-3; D is unclear. This CDR3 comprises 12 residues. Germline V gene sequence: CDR1 SGHRS, CDR2 YFSETQ. The V gene lost 0 bases and the J gene lost 4 bases, with 3 bases spanning the gap. Here the CDR3 reads CASSLEADTQYF. CDR3 sequence (DNA): TGCGCCAGCAGCTTGGAGGCAGATACGCAGTATTTT. Variable domain in full (rest from reference TRBV5-1 and TRBJ2-3): KAGVTQTPRYLIKTRGQQVTLSCSPISGHRSVSWYQQTPGQGLQFLFEYFSETQRNKGNFPGRFSGRQFSNSRSEMNVSTLELGDSALYLCASSLEADTQYFGPGTRLTVL.

V and J are TRBV2 and TRBJ2-1, with TRBD1 as a possible D gene (6 bases). Trimming left V 5 bases short and J 3 bases short, with 14 bases between. This CDR3 has 15 amino acids. CDR1 and CDR2 from the germline V gene are SNHLY and FYNNEI. The CDR3 sequence: CASSPLTGHYNEQFF. The CDR3 region has the DNA TGTGCCAGCAGTCCCCTAACGGGACACTACAATGAGCAGTTCTTC.

V gene TRBV19 combines with J gene TRBJ1-2; no firm D call. The germline V and J ends were trimmed by 6 bases and 4 bases, with 18 bases remaining between them. The CDR3 is made up of 15 amino acids. Germline V CDR1 and CDR2: LNHDA, SQIVND (reference sequence). The CDR3: CASSQTRASSYGYTF. The CDR3 DNA is TGTGCCAGTAGCCAAACTCGGGCCTCATCCTATGGCTACACCTTC. The complete variable domain, with remaining parts taken from reference TRBV19 and TRBJ1-2, reads DGGITQSPKYLFRKEGQNVTLSCEQNLNHDAMYWYRQDPGQGLRLIYYSQIVNDFQKGDIAEGYSVSREKKESFPLTVTSAQKNPTAFYLCASSQTRASSYGYTFGSGTRLTVV.

In regard to this clone: A junction end diverges from the germline sequence, so it may reflect a read error. The gene calls are TRBV7-9 and TRBJ2-3, with 13 bases identical to TRBD2. Per germline, CDR1 SEHNR and CDR2 FQNEAQ (reference sequence). The CDR3 is 13 amino acids. For the CDR3, the DNA is TGTGCCGGCAGACTAGCGGGAGGAGATACGCAGTATTTT. Translation: CAGRLAGGDTQYF.

The chain uses TRBV7-9 and TRBJ2-1; 8 positions agree with TRBD1. Per the germline V gene, CDR1 is SEHNR and CDR2 is FQNEAQ (reference sequence). The V and J ends lost 5 bases and 7 bases, in that order; junction bases with no gene match: 10. The CDR3 is 15 amino acids. Here the CDR3 reads CASSAWTGWGNEQFF. The CDR3 region has the DNA TGTGCCAGCAGCGCCTGGACAGGGTGGGGTAATGAGCAGTTCTTC.

V is TRBV2 and J is TRBJ1-4, with a possible D match to TRBD1 (5 bases). Per the germline V gene, CDR1 is SNHLY and CDR2 is FYNNEI. The ends were cut back, 2 bases at V and 0 bases at J, with 10 bases in the middle. The CDR3 spans 16 residues. This CDR3 is CASSEHQGSTNEKLFF. CDR3 in DNA: TGTGCCAGCAGTGAACATCAGGGCTCAACTAATGAAAAACTGTTTTTT.

The genes are TRBV7-8 and TRBJ1-1, with D possibly matching TRBD1 (6 bases). CDR1 is SGHVS, CDR2 FQNEAQ, per germline. V lost 7 bases and J 0 bases, leaving 12 bases between the germline ends. The CDR3 extends over 14 amino acids. The CDR3 protein is CASTPGALNTEAFF. The DNA of the CDR3 is TGTGCCAGCACTCCGGGGGCCCTGAACACTGAAGCTTTCTTT.